The T cell receptor beta chain described here comes from a study of blood T cells in healthy people across ages. Caucasian individuals from Russia who were healthy and aged 6 to 90 acted as donors. Every participating donor contributed approximately 10 milliliters of peripheral blood through a draw. Primers used in a second PCR of about 6 to 11 cycles were a sample-barcoded 5' primer and a J-beta primer mix. Every single cDNA molecule received a tag from a template-switch adaptor with 12 random nucleotides. Any given sample supplied a minimum of 3 million CDR3-containing paired-end reads. TCRdb processed the 5' RACE reads anew with MiXCR; each CDR3 protein has one entry. Of some 760,000 distinct CDR3 sequences listed, 20% to 30% are singletons. This clonotype was found once. At one boundary the junction diverges from the germline segment, which might be a read error. The length of the CDR3 is 19 residues. Germline-derived CDR1 and CDR2 are SGHTA and FQGNSA.

The same sample was also studied in work on T cells of mothers and their children.

This clonotype originated in a boy younger than 18 in good health. The chain has TRBV7-2 and TRBJ2-6; TRBD2 matches 8 bases. Material for sequencing was blood. As DNA, the CDR3 is TGTGCCAGCAGCTTAGATTCCCTAGCGGGCGTCTCTGGGGTCAACGTCCTGACTTTC. Translated: CASSLDSLAGVSGVNVLTF. The full variable domain, in which reference TRBV7-2 and TRBJ2-6 provide the parts outside the CDR3, is GAGVSQSPSNKVTEKGKDVELRCDPISGHTALYWYRQSLGQGLEFLIYFQGNSAPDKSGLPSDRFSAERTGGSVSTLTIQRTQQEDSAVYLCASSLDSLAGVSGVNVLTFGAGSRLTVL.